This is a list of T cell receptor beta chains from one sample in a study of T-cell memory formation after mild COVID-19. TCRdb reanalysed the 5' RACE reads using MiXCR and keeps one entry per CDR3 protein. The repertoire holds some 320,000 distinct CDR3 sequences, roughly an eighth seen once, with about 21% in the top ten. Material for sequencing was PBMCs or a T cell subset sorted from them (not recorded which). The receptors stem from a man younger than 30 who had mild COVID-19 (a few samples of this study predate the infection). Cell type and time point are not known. Both conserved end residues are part of each CDR3. D genes are given only for firm matches. Size is omitted from some rows. Given values are once, few, many or a class for expanded clones.

-	TRBD1	TRBJ2-7	TRBV6-2/TRBV6-3	CASSRDRFYEQYF	TGTGCCAGCAGTAGGGACAGGTTCTACGAGCAGTACTTC
-	-	TRBJ2-3	TRBV25-1	CASTRPYTDTQYF	TGTGCCAGCACCCGGCCATACACAGATACGCAGTATTTT
-	TRBD1	TRBJ1-2	TRBV6-2/TRBV6-3	CASSDDRAFGYTF	TGTGCCAGCAGTGATGACAGGGCATTTGGCTACACCTTC
few	-	TRBJ1-2	TRBV11-2	CASSLRGDTFPGYTF	TGTGCCAGCAGCCTGCGCGGGGACACCTTCCCTGGCTACACCTTC
few	-	TRBJ1-1	TRBV7-9	CASSFTPGNTEAFF	TGTGCCAGCAGCTTTACCCCAGGGAACACTGAAGCTTTCTTT
-	-	TRBJ2-5	TRBV4-3	CASSQDFGGRETQYF	TGCGCCAGCAGCCAAGATTTCGGGGGGCGAGAGACCCAGTACTTC
-	-	TRBJ2-1	TRBV11-2	CASSFFRFGGVKFF	TGTGCCAGCAGCTTTTTTAGGTTCGGGGGCGTAAAGTTCTTC
many	-	TRBJ1-1	TRBV5-8	CASRQDLNTAFF	TGTGCCAGCAGACAGGATCTGAATACCGCTTTCTTT
-	-	TRBJ2-7	TRBV12-3/TRBV12-4	CASSLASSFSYEQYF	TGTGCCAGCAGTTTAGCTTCATCTTTCTCCTACGAGCAGTACTTC
-	-	TRBJ1-1	TRBV4-2	CASSQDRVGVTEAFF	TGTGCCAGCAGCCAAGATCGGGTAGGAGTCACTGAAGCTTTCTTT
-	-	TRBJ1-2	TRBV7-2	CASSSKAPGLDNYGYTF	TGTGCCAGCAGCTCGAAGGCCCCTGGACTTGACAACTATGGCTACACCTTC
-	-	TRBJ2-4	TRBV20-1	CSASPGAKNIQYF	TGCAGTGCTAGCCCAGGAGCCAAAAACATTCAGTACTTC
few	-	TRBJ2-5	TRBV20-1	CSARAQGETQYF	TGCAGTGCTAGAGCACAGGGCGAGACCCAGTACTTC
few	-	TRBJ2-7	TRBV10-3	CAISNTYEQYF	TGTGCCATCAGCAACACCTACGAGCAGTACTTC
-	TRBD1	TRBJ1-5	TRBV7-2	CASSLGTGGDQPQHF	TGTGCCAGCAGCTTAGGGACAGGGGGCGATCAGCCCCAGCATTTT
-	-	TRBJ1-6	TRBV6-2/TRBV6-3	CASQTTSPLHF	TGTGCCAGCCAAACTACTTCACCCCTCCACTTT
many	-	TRBJ1-6	TRBV5-1	CASTGNWERNSPLHF	TGCGCCAGCACCGGGAATTGGGAGCGTAATTCACCCCTCCACTTT
-	-	TRBJ2-2	TRBV10-3	CAISEYQEGTGELFF	TGTGCCATCAGTGAGTACCAAGAAGGGACCGGGGAGCTGTTTTTT
-	TRBD1	TRBJ1-4	TRBV6-1	CASSTIGQDLNEKLFF	TGTGCCAGCAGTACCATTGGACAGGACCTTAATGAAAAACTGTTTTTT
-	-	TRBJ2-7	TRBV7-9	CASSLLMRYEQYF	TGTGCCAGCAGCCTCCTAATGCGCTACGAGCAGTACTTC
-	-	TRBJ1-1	TRBV5-6	CASSPLQGTGAFF	TGTGCCAGCAGCCCGTTGCAGGGAACAGGGGCTTTCTTT
few	-	TRBJ2-5	TRBV5-1	CASSFTVGETQYF	TGCGCCAGCAGCTTTACGGTGGGGGAGACCCAGTACTTC
few	-	TRBJ2-6	TRBV18	CASSPGASGANVLTF	TGTGCCAGCTCACCGGGAGCCTCTGGGGCCAACGTCCTGACTTTC
many	-	TRBJ2-7	TRBV7-9	CASSAPGPYEQYF	TGTGCCAGCAGCGCCCCAGGCCCCTACGAGCAGTACTTC
-	TRBD1	TRBJ2-2	TRBV12-3/TRBV12-4	CASQDRVESGELFF	TGTGCCAGCCAGGACAGGGTTGAGTCCGGGGAGCTGTTTTTT
many	-	TRBJ2-1	TRBV2	CASSVYNEQFF	TGCGCCAGCAGCGTCTACAATGAGCAGTTCTTC
-	TRBD2	TRBJ2-2	TRBV4-3	CASSQASSGNTGELFF	TGCGCCAGCAGCCAAGCGTCTAGCGGAAACACCGGGGAGCTGTTTTTT
-	TRBD1	TRBJ2-7	TRBV30	CAWYNRAGGRYEQYF	TGTGCCTGGTACAACAGGGCAGGGGGTAGGTACGAGCAGTACTTC
-	TRBD1	TRBJ1-5	TRBV5-6	CASSSRGTGASEQPQHF	TGTGCCAGCAGCTCCAGGGGTACAGGGGCGAGTGAGCAGCCCCAGCATTTT